Shown below are 28 T cell receptor beta chains from a single sample sequenced in a study of CD8 T cells in ankylosing spondylitis. TCRdb ran MiXCR on the 5' RACE reads and lists one entry per CDR3 protein. The repertoire has under 450,000 distinct CDR3 sequences, 20% to 25% of them found once; the top ten carry less than 15%. The specimen was blood, either unsorted or a sorted T cell fraction (not recorded which). The receptors were sampled from a male donor with ankylosing spondylitis or in good health (not recorded which).

This clonotype showed up just a few times. The rearrangement uses TRBV15 and TRBJ2-7, with 8 bases lining up with TRBD1. CDR3 length equals 16 residues. CDR1 is LNHNV, CDR2 YYDKDF, per germline (reference sequence). Losses at the gene ends were 0 bases for V and 5 bases for J; bases not matched to a gene: 9. The CDR3 is CATSRDESLTGDEQYF. As DNA, the CDR3 is TGTGCCACCAGCAGAGACGAGTCCCTGACAGGGGACGAGCAGTACTTC.

The V gene is TRBV7-8, the J gene TRBJ2-1; TRBD2 matches 9 bases. CDR1 is SGHVS and CDR2 is FQNEAQ in the germline V gene. The junction had 5 bases not matched to a gene; V was cut back by 6 bases and J by 2 bases. This CDR3 region has 15 residues. The CDR3 loop is CASSPSGETYNEQFF. CDR3 in DNA: TGTGCCAGCAGTCCTAGCGGGGAGACCTACAATGAGCAGTTCTTC.

This clonotype appeared a few times. The chain links TRBV20-1 to TRBJ2-3; 10 positions agree with TRBD2. The J segment lost 2 bases and the V segment lost 6 bases, leaving 5 bases of the junction unmatched. Germline V gene data show CDR1 as DFQATT and CDR2 as SNEGSKA (reference sequence). The CDR3 spans 14 residues. The CDR3 loop is CSAEAGGYTDTQYF. CDR3 nucleotide sequence: TGCAGTGCGGAAGCGGGGGGGTACACAGATACGCAGTATTTT.

J is TRBJ2-3 and V is TRBV10-3; the match to TRBD2 covers 7 bases. Germline V gene lookup returns CDR1 ENHRY and CDR2 SYGVKD. The CDR3 has 21 amino acids. With V trimmed by 8 bases and J by 0 bases, 26 bases remained unmatched. CDR3 amino acids: CAISGRGTRNLAGQSTDTQYF. The CDR3 nucleotides read TGTGCCATCTCGGGGCGAGGTACACGTAACTTAGCGGGCCAGAGCACAGATACGCAGTATTTT.

This clonotype was seen a handful of times. At one end, the junction sequence differs from germline, possibly due to a read error. The V and J genes are TRBV12-3 or TRBV12-4 and TRBJ2-2, with TRBD2 identical over 8 bases. The CDR3 extends over 15 amino acids. CDR3 loop: CASTLAGKLAGELFF. The CDR3 DNA reads as TGTGCCAGCACTTTAGCGGGGAAGTTGGCCGGGGAGCTGTTTTTT.

Only a few counts were recorded for this clonotype. The chain has TRBV25-1 and TRBJ2-2; a possible D gene is TRBD2 (5 bases). The CDR3 has 14 residues. The V end lost 3 bases, the J end lost 3 bases, and 8 bases lay between the germline ends. The germline V gene encodes CDR1 MGHDK and CDR2 SYGVNS. The CDR3 coding sequence is TGTGCCAGCAGTGAGCCGAGGGACACCGGGGAGCTGTTTTTT. Translated: CASSEPRDTGELFF.

The genes are TRBV2 and TRBJ2-7; 9 nucleotides match TRBD1. Germline trimming cut 6 bases from V and 6 bases from J; bases unmatched to any gene: 3. Germline V lookup: CDR1 SNHLY, CDR2 FYNNEI. This CDR3 spans 12 amino acids. In nucleotides, the CDR3 is TGTGCCAGCAGGGGGACAGGGCTCGAGCAGTACTTC. This translates into CASRGTGLEQYF.

The V gene is TRBV14, the J gene TRBJ2-1, with 10 bases fitting TRBD2. Germline values: CDR1 SGHDN, CDR2 FVKESK. The trim removed 0 bases at V and 7 bases at J, leaving 3 bases unmatched. This CDR3 has 15 residues. The chain's CDR3 is CASSQESGGANEQFF. The CDR3 DNA reads as TGTGCCAGCAGCCAAGAAAGCGGGGGGGCTAATGAGCAGTTCTTC. Looking up the rest from reference TRBV14 and TRBJ2-1 gives the full variable domain: EAGVTQFPSHSVIEKGQTVTLRCDPISGHDNLYWYRRVMGKEIKFLLHFVKESKQDESGMPNNRFLAERTGGTYSTLKVQPAELEDSGVYFCASSQESGGANEQFFGPGTRLTVL.

This clonotype was counted ten times or more. The J gene is TRBJ2-2, the V gene TRBV12-3 or TRBV12-4, with a tentative D call TRBD2 (6 bases). V was clipped by 5 bases and J by 1 base, with 8 bases between them. This CDR3 spans 14 amino acids. The CDR3 DNA reads as TGTGCCAGCAGTCCAGCGGGGAACACCGGGGAGCTGTTTTTT. Amino acids: CASSPAGNTGELFF.

This clonotype has more than one count but fewer than ten. This rearrangement joins TRBV7-8 to TRBJ2-3; 8 bases map to TRBD2. Germline lookup yields CDR1 SGHVS and CDR2 FQNEAQ. The junction had 18 bases not matched to a gene; V was cut back by 3 bases and J by 4 bases. This CDR3 region has 19 residues. The CDR3 sequence is CASSFMLVGGADGADTQYF. The CDR3 nucleotides read TGTGCCAGCAGCTTTATGTTGGTCGGGGGGGCCGACGGGGCAGATACGCAGTATTTT.

V is TRBV29-1 and J is TRBJ2-1; D perhaps matches TRBD2 (6 bases). The CDR3 sequence is 13 residues long. Germline V gives CDR1 SQVTM, CDR2 ANQGSEA. Trimming cost V 7 bases and J 2 bases, with 12 bases left between them. The CDR3 DNA follows: TGCAGCGCAGATAGCGGTACCTACAATGAGCAGTTCTTC. It codes for CSADSGTYNEQFF.

This rearrangement joins TRBV14 to TRBJ2-1, with D perhaps TRBD2 (6 bases). The ends were cut back, 5 bases at V and 8 bases at J, with 19 bases in the middle. The germline CDR1 and CDR2 sequences are SGHDN and FVKESK. The CDR3 contains 15 residues. The CDR3 DNA reads TGTGCCAGCAGCGTAGAGGCGGGGTCGGTCGATGAGCAGTTCTTC. Translated, it gives CASSVEAGSVDEQFF.

This clonotype occurred a few times. The chain uses TRBV28 and TRBJ2-1; 7 nucleotides line up with TRBD2. In germline, CDR1 is MDHEN, CDR2 SYDVKM. V was pared by 3 bases and J by 6 bases, with 5 bases of the junction left unmatched. There are 14 residues in the CDR3. Here the CDR3 reads CASSFVLAVNEQFF. For the CDR3, the DNA is TGTGCCAGCAGTTTTGTCCTAGCGGTCAATGAGCAGTTCTTC.

This clonotype showed up just a few times. The genes are TRBV6-1 and TRBJ2-7; TRBD1 is a possible D gene (6 bases). The V end was cut by 8 bases, the J end by 0 bases, with 11 bases between. The CDR3 consists of 13 residues. From germline, CDR1 is MNHNS and CDR2 SASEGT. In DNA form, the CDR3 reads TGTGCCAGCGAAGGGACATACTCCTACGAGCAGTACTTC. Its translation: CASEGTYSYEQYF.

This clonotype was detected a few times. V gene TRBV6-2 or TRBV6-3 combines with J gene TRBJ1-4; tentative D call: TRBD1 (5 bases). CDR3 size: 13 residues. Trimming stripped 7 bases from V and 7 bases from J, with 13 bases between. Germline-derived CDR1 and CDR2 are MNHEY and SVGEGT. The CDR3 loop reads CASTYLGTEKLFF. The CDR3 DNA reads as TGTGCCAGCACTTATCTGGGGACTGAAAAACTGTTTTTT.

This chain links TRBV27 with TRBJ2-7; 13 bases align to TRBD2. Germline V CDR1 and CDR2: MNHEY, SMNVEV (reference sequence). V gave up 5 bases and J gave up 3 bases; unmatched junction bases: 7. This CDR3 spans 16 amino acids. In nucleotides, the CDR3 is TGTGCCAGCAGTCCGGGACTAGCGGGGAGAAGCTACGAGCAGTACTTC. Its translation is CASSPGLAGRSYEQYF.

CDR3 DNA: TGTGCCATCAGTGCCCCAGGTACAGATACGCAGTATTTT. Translation gives CAISAPGTDTQYF. V gene TRBV10-3 combines with J gene TRBJ2-3; D uncertain. The CDR3 runs 13 residues. V shed 4 bases and J shed 3 bases, with 8 bases lying between them. Germline lookup yields CDR1 ENHRY and CDR2 SYGVKD.

This clonotype was detected a few times. The rearrangement joins TRBV5-5 to TRBJ2-2, with unresolved D. This CDR3 has 13 amino acids. Trimming removed 2 bases from V and 6 bases from J, with 8 bases in between. Germline V gives CDR1 SGHKS, CDR2 YYEKEE (reference sequence). In nucleotides, the CDR3 is TGTGCCAGCAGCTTTTCGGGTCCCGGGGAGCTGTTTTTT. Translating it yields CASSFSGPGELFF.

The chain recombines TRBV29-1 with TRBJ1-2, with D possibly matching TRBD1 (5 bases). Germline CDR1 is SQVTM and CDR2 is ANQGSEA. V shed 4 bases and J shed 5 bases, with 17 bases lying between them. The CDR3 length is 14 residues. The CDR3 region is CSVGGGGLGYGYTF. CDR3 nucleotide sequence: TGCAGCGTTGGGGGCGGGGGGTTAGGATATGGCTACACCTTC.

This clonotype showed up just once. This CDR3 reads CASRQQGLETQYF. CDR3 nucleotide sequence: TGTGCCAGCAGGCAACAGGGTTTGGAGACCCAGTACTTC. This sequence joins TRBV7-2 and TRBJ2-5, with a weak D call TRBD1 (6 bases). Germline values: CDR1 SGHTA, CDR2 FQGNSA. The CDR3 totals 13 residues. Deletions cut 6 bases from V and 5 bases from J, with 13 bases between. The full variable domain, in which reference TRBV7-2 and TRBJ2-5 provide the parts outside the CDR3, is GAGVSQSPSNKVTEKGKDVELRCDPISGHTALYWYRQSLGQGLEFLIYFQGNSAPDKSGLPSDRFSAERTGGSVSTLTIQRTQQEDSAVYLCASRQQGLETQYFGPGTRLLVL.

The V call is TRBV7-2, the J call TRBJ1-4, with TRBD1 as a possible D gene (5 bases). The V and J ends lost 6 bases and 8 bases respectively, with 19 bases between them. This CDR3 has 15 residues. Germline V gene sequence: CDR1 SGHTA, CDR2 FQGNSA. The CDR3 nucleotides read TGTGCCAGCAGTGAAGAAGGACGCTGGGGGGAAAAACTGTTTTTT. It specifies CASSEEGRWGEKLFF.

V usage is TRBV29-1 and J usage is TRBJ2-1; D is uncertain. This CDR3 spans 12 amino acids. The V and J ends lost 2 bases and 7 bases respectively, with 9 bases between them. Germline CDR1 SQVTM, CDR2 ANQGSEA. CDR3 sequence: CSVELVVNEQFF. For the CDR3, the DNA is TGCAGCGTTGAACTGGTTGTGAATGAGCAGTTCTTC.

This clonotype has more than one count but fewer than ten. The rearrangement uses TRBV5-1 and TRBJ1-2, with TRBD1 matching 7 bases. Germline values: CDR1 SGHRS, CDR2 YFSETQ. The CDR3 totals 16 residues. V lost 0 bases to trimming and J lost 2 bases; unmatched junction nucleotides: 7. DNA of the CDR3: TGCGCCAGCAGCTTGGTCGGGACAGAGACAAACTATGGCTACACCTTC. Translating gives CASSLVGTETNYGYTF.

The V gene is TRBV7-2, the J gene TRBJ2-1; D gene uncertain. The CDR3 contains 14 residues. V lost 5 bases and J 5 bases, leaving 13 bases between the germline ends. Germline lookup yields CDR1 SGHTA and CDR2 FQGNSA. The CDR3 region is CASSTLKEDNEQFF. The DNA for the CDR3 is TGTGCCAGCAGCACCCTGAAGGAAGACAATGAGCAGTTCTTC.

This chain links TRBV12-3 or TRBV12-4 with TRBJ2-7; D tentatively fits TRBD1 or TRBD2 (6 bases each). The CDR3 extends over 14 amino acids. Trimming left V 3 bases short and J 5 bases short, with 14 bases between. The CDR3 protein is CASSFVRGLDEQYF. CDR3 nucleotide sequence: TGTGCCAGCAGTTTTGTCCGGGGGCTCGACGAGCAGTACTTC.

The J gene is TRBJ2-7, the V gene TRBV4-1; D is ambiguous. This CDR3 contains 14 residues. Germline V gene sequence: CDR1 MGHRA, CDR2 YSYEKL. The ends were cut back, 1 base at V and 4 bases at J, with 11 bases in the middle. CDR3 DNA sequence: TGCGCCAGCAGCCAAGCCCCCTCCGGTTACGAGCAGTACTTC. Its protein product is CASSQAPSGYEQYF.

CDR3 in DNA: TGTGCCAGCAGTTTCGGGACAGGGATGTCGGAGTACTTC. Its translation is CASSFGTGMSEYF. This chain connects TRBV12-3 or TRBV12-4 to TRBJ2-7; 9 bases fit TRBD1. With 3 bases clipped from V and 11 bases from J, the junction kept 8 bases outside the gene matches. The CDR3 extends over 13 amino acids.

There are a few counts of this clonotype. The chain uses TRBV10-3 and TRBJ2-5; maybe TRBD2 (5 bases). This CDR3 contains 14 residues. V lost 6 bases and J 5 bases, leaving 16 bases between the germline ends. Germline V CDR1 and CDR2: ENHRY, SYGVKD. DNA for the CDR3: TGTGCCATCAGAGGGAGCGGTAGTTCGGAGACCCAGTACTTC. Residues: CAIRGSGSSETQYF.